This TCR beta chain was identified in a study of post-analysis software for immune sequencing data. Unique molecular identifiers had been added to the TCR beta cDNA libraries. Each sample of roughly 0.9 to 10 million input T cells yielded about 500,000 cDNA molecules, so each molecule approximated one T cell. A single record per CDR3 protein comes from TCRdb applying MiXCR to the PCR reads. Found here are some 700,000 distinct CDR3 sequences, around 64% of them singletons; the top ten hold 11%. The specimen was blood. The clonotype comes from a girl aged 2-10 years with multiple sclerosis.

The CDR3 loop is CSALPSDRSSIYNEQFF. In nucleotides, the CDR3 is TGCAGTGCCCTGCCATCGGACAGGAGTTCGATATACAATGAGCAGTTCTTC. This chain links TRBV20-1 with TRBJ2-1; the match to TRBD1 covers 7 bases. The CDR3 is 17 amino acids. Germline trimming cut 6 bases from V and 4 bases from J; bases unmatched to any gene: 18. Germline V gene data show CDR1 as DFQATT and CDR2 as SNEGSKA (reference sequence).